The source of this T cell receptor beta chain is a study of T cell clones after liver transplantation. Study context: Pre-transplant mixed lymphocyte reactions yielded third-party-reactive TCRbeta sequences as comparators for graft-donor-reactive sequences.

The repertoire was sequenced with immunoSEQ multiplex PCR; TCRdb's copy has only in-frame clones and lacks some. The top ten clones hold 2.5% to 3% of a sample with roughly 60,000 clones, 70% of them seen once. CDR1 is KGHSH, CDR2 LQKENI, per germline. The junction had 4 bases not matched to a gene; V was cut back by 1 base and J by 12 bases. The CDR3 consists of 13 residues. Study results and caveats: A larger donor-reactive than third-party decline suggested partial antigen-specific deletion. The donor-reactive repertoire was only partly measurable in a couple of subjects, lacking donor cells.

A word on this clone: The antigen is unknown.

The chain employs TRBV18 and TRBJ2-1, with TRBD2 matching over 9 bases. The sequence derives from a human patient who received a liver transplant. The graft donor may account for some of the T cells. Material: CD4+ T cells from blood, obtained at the roughly 15-month timepoint. In DNA form, the CDR3 reads TGTGCCAGCTCACCACTACCGACTAGCGGGCAGTTCTTC. Residues: CASSPLPTSGQFF. Complete variable domain (other parts from reference TRBV18 and TRBJ2-1): NAGVMQNPRHLVRRRGQEARLRCSPMKGHSHVYWYRQLPEEGLKFMVYLQKENIIDESGMPKERFSAEFPKEGPSILRIQQVVRGDSAAYFCASSPLPTSGQFFGPGTRLTVL.